The 32 T cell receptor beta chains below all came from one sample that was sequenced in a study of T cells after yellow fever vaccination. TCRdb re-analysed the 5' RACE reads in MiXCR, keeping a single row per CDR3 protein. Of a few hundred thousand distinct CDR3 sequences in the sample, 8% to 9.5% are singletons; the top ten hold approximately 18%. The sample consisted of PBMCs, taken roughly 46 days after the first yellow fever vaccination. The receptor source for this set is a man aged 18-30 years who received the YFV17D yellow fever vaccine.

This clonotype was detected only a few times. The V call is TRBV4-2, the J call TRBJ1-5; D is perhaps TRBD1 (6 bases). CDR3 size: 14 residues. Trimming cost V 3 bases and J 6 bases, with 12 bases left between them. Germline-derived CDR1 and CDR2 are LGHNA and YNFKEQ. CDR3 amino acids: CASSHPGATQPQHF. The CDR3 DNA reads TGTGCCAGCAGCCACCCAGGGGCCACTCAGCCCCAGCATTTT.

This clonotype was observed a few times. The V and J genes are TRBV12-3 or TRBV12-4 and TRBJ2-2; possibly TRBD2 for D (6 bases). The CDR3 sequence is 13 residues long. The V end was cut by 2 bases, the J end by 7 bases, with 8 bases between. CDR3: CASSLRGGGELFF. The CDR3 DNA follows: TGTGCCAGCAGTTTAAGGGGAGGCGGGGAGCTGTTTTTT.

The chain employs TRBV4-1 and TRBJ2-3, with D perhaps matching TRBD1 (5 bases). Deletions cut 1 base from V and 6 bases from J, with 17 bases between. Germline-derived CDR1 and CDR2 are MGHRA and YSYEKL. This CDR3 region has 16 residues. DNA for the CDR3: TGCGCCAGCAGCCAAGTGGGGCTCAGGACCCTGGATACGCAGTATTTT. This translates into CASSQVGLRTLDTQYF.

This clonotype has more than one count but fewer than ten. V gene TRBV7-2 combines with J gene TRBJ2-4, with 7 bases aligning to TRBD1. Germline V gene data show CDR1 as SGHTA and CDR2 as FQGNSA. The CDR3 loop spans 16 amino acids. V trimming: 2 bases; J trimming: 4 bases; junction bases outside the gene matches: 8. The CDR3 reads CASSLNPGTAKNIQYF. In DNA form, the CDR3 reads TGTGCCAGCAGCTTAAACCCCGGGACAGCAAAAAACATTCAGTACTTC.

This clonotype occurred many times. This chain uses TRBV28 with TRBJ2-2; D is perhaps TRBD2 (5 bases). The V and J ends lost 5 bases and 7 bases respectively, with 11 bases between them. Germline-derived CDR1 and CDR2 are MDHEN and SYDVKM. The CDR3 is 13 residues long. The CDR3 protein is CASSARRVGELFF. CDR3 DNA: TGTGCCAGCAGTGCGAGGCGGGTCGGGGAGCTGTTTTTT.

This clonotype has just a few counts. CDR3 coding DNA: TGTGCCAGCAGTTACTCGAGGCTGCTGAACACTGAAGCTTTCTTT. Translation: CASSYSRLLNTEAFF. V gene TRBV6-2 or TRBV6-3 combines with J gene TRBJ1-1; D gene ambiguous. This CDR3 contains 15 residues. Germline V CDR1 and CDR2: MNHEY, SVGEGT. Trimming left V 0 bases short and J 0 bases short, with 8 bases between.

The chain combines TRBV7-2 with TRBJ1-1; no clear D. CDR3 length: 15 residues. Trimming took 5 bases from V and 3 from J, leaving 16 bases between them. Per the germline V gene, CDR1 is SGHTA and CDR2 is FQGNSA. The CDR3 bases are TGTGCCAGCAGCCTTTATCGTCGCGGGTACACTGAAGCTTTCTTT. This encodes CASSLYRRGYTEAFF.

This clonotype appeared many times. This chain uses TRBV5-1 with TRBJ2-1, with TRBD2 matching over 10 bases. From germline, CDR1 is SGHRS and CDR2 YFSETQ. The CDR3 covers 16 residues. Losses at the gene ends were 3 bases for V and 3 bases for J; bases not matched to a gene: 6. CDR3 protein: CASSSLAGDHYNEQFF. For the CDR3, the DNA is TGCGCCAGCAGCTCTCTAGCGGGGGACCACTACAATGAGCAGTTCTTC.

The chain carries TRBV12-3 or TRBV12-4 and TRBJ1-2; unclear D gene. V lost 3 bases and J 2 bases, leaving 7 bases between the germline ends. This CDR3 is 13 amino acids long. CDR3 DNA sequence: TGTGCCAGCAGTTTCGGCAGAAACTATGGCTACACCTTC. It yields the protein CASSFGRNYGYTF.

This clonotype was recorded a few times. This sequence joins TRBV29-1 and TRBJ1-3; D gene uncertain. The V end lost 3 bases, the J end lost 1 base, and 7 bases lay between the germline ends. Per the germline V gene, CDR1 is SQVTM and CDR2 is ANQGSEA. The length of the CDR3 is 13 residues. The chain's CDR3 is CSVDTGSGNTIYF. CDR3 nucleotide sequence: TGCAGCGTTGACACCGGATCTGGAAACACCATATATTTT.

The chain recombines TRBV4-1 with TRBJ1-5; perhaps TRBD1 as D (5 bases). V lost 4 bases and J lost 3, with 22 bases in between. There are 18 residues in the CDR3. The V gene's germline CDR1 is MGHRA and CDR2 YSYEKL. In nucleotides, the CDR3 is TGCGCCAGCAGCCCGCCGGCGGGGGTCCCTAACCTCAATCAGCCCCAGCATTTT. Protein sequence: CASSPPAGVPNLNQPQHF.

This clonotype appeared a few times. CDR3 in amino acids: CASSEGVGGLETQYF. In DNA form, the CDR3 reads TGTGCCAGCAGCGAGGGGGTAGGGGGATTGGAGACCCAGTACTTC. The chain recombines TRBV11-3 with TRBJ2-5, with D possibly TRBD1 on 6 matching bases. CDR1 and CDR2 from the germline V gene are SGHNT and YENEEA. Trimming removed 5 bases at V and 5 bases at J, with 18 bases between. This CDR3 comprises 15 residues.

The rearrangement joins TRBV7-3 to TRBJ2-5; D is perhaps TRBD2 (6 bases). The V gene's germline CDR1 is SGHTA and CDR2 FQGTGA. This CDR3 has 15 amino acids. Trimming cost V 5 bases and J 4 bases, with 17 bases left between them. The CDR3 bases are TGTGCCAGCAGCCCCGTAGGGTGGGGAGGAGAGACCCAGTACTTC. Protein: CASSPVGWGGETQYF.

The gene calls are TRBV4-1 and TRBJ2-7; no definite D call. The length of the CDR3 is 17 residues. The V and J ends lost 0 bases and 3 bases respectively, with 18 bases between them. In germline, CDR1 is MGHRA, CDR2 YSYEKL. In nucleotides, the CDR3 is TGCGCCAGCAGCCAAGATATGGCTTATGGCAGGAACTACGAGCAGTACGTC. This gives the protein CASSQDMAYGRNYEQYV.

This clonotype has more than one count but fewer than ten. This chain connects TRBV12-5 to TRBJ2-1; D tentatively fits TRBD1 or TRBD2 (7 bases each). CDR3 length equals 22 residues. Germline lookup yields CDR1 LGHNT and CDR2 FRNRAP. Trimming took 2 bases from V and 0 from J, leaving 29 bases between them. The CDR3 region is CASGLITRAGGLRGSSYNEQFF. In nucleotides, the CDR3 is TGTGCTAGTGGTTTGATTACTCGGGCAGGGGGTCTGCGGGGGAGCTCCTACAATGAGCAGTTCTTC.

CDR3 nucleotides: TGTGCCAGCAGCCAGACCGGGACTAGCGTATACAATGAGCAGTTCTTC. Translating gives CASSQTGTSVYNEQFF. The chain couples TRBV14 to TRBJ2-1; the match to TRBD2 covers 10 bases. The J segment lost 4 bases and the V segment lost 3 bases, leaving 6 bases of the junction unmatched. This CDR3 has 16 residues. CDR1 is SGHDN, CDR2 FVKESK, per germline.

This clonotype showed up just a few times. This chain uses TRBV18 with TRBJ2-5, with D tentatively TRBD2 (5 bases). The germline CDR1 and CDR2 sequences are KGHSH and LQKENI. This CDR3 contains 16 residues. Between the trimmed V and J ends, which lost 3 bases and 5 bases, there was a span of 19 bases. Written as DNA, the CDR3 is TGTGCCAGCTCACCGGCCTGGGAGAATCGAGGGGAGACCCAGTACTTC. This codes for CASSPAWENRGETQYF.

This rearrangement joins TRBV4-3 to TRBJ1-2; D unresolved. CDR3 length: 14 residues. Per germline, CDR1 LGHNA and CDR2 YSLEER. Trimming shortened V by 0 bases and J by 3 bases, and 8 bases separated the two germline ends. CDR3 nucleotides: TGCGCCAGCAGCCAAGATTTAGGGCACTATGGCTACACCTTC. Translated, it gives CASSQDLGHYGYTF.

This clonotype was counted only a few times. The V and J genes are TRBV15 and TRBJ2-3; D not resolved. V lost 1 base and J lost 0, with 11 bases in between. Germline V gene lookup returns CDR1 LNHNV and CDR2 YYDKDF (reference sequence). CDR3 length: 16 amino acids. CDR3 region: CATSRGWLPSTDTQYF. For the CDR3, the DNA is TGTGCCACCAGCAGAGGGTGGTTACCTAGCACAGATACGCAGTATTTT.

This clonotype was observed a handful of times. The DNA for the CDR3 is TGTGCCAGCAGTTACGTTCGGACCCTCTATGGCTACACCTTC. Amino acid sequence: CASSYVRTLYGYTF. The chain joins TRBV6-2 or TRBV6-3 to TRBJ1-2; D is uncertain. CDR3 length: 14 amino acids. V shed 2 bases and J shed 4 bases, with 11 bases lying between them. Germline CDR1 reads MNHEY; CDR2 reads SVGEGT.

This clonotype was detected only a few times. The CDR3 nucleotides are TGTGCCAGCAGTGTTAGCACTGAAGCTTTCTTT. Its protein is CASSVSTEAFF. The chain links TRBV28 to TRBJ1-1; D is ambiguous. CDR1 is MDHEN and CDR2 is SYDVKM in the germline V gene. V was trimmed by 5 bases and J by 4 bases, leaving 5 bases between them. The CDR3 runs 11 residues. Combining the CDR3 with reference TRBV28 and TRBJ1-1 gives the whole variable domain DVKVTQSSRYLVKRTGEKVFLECVQDMDHENMFWYRQDPGLGLRLIYFSYDVKMKEKGDIPEGYSVSREKKERFSLILESASTNQTSMYLCASSVSTEAFFGQGTRLTVV.

This clonotype was picked up many times. The chain links TRBV7-2 to TRBJ2-7; no reliable D call. The CDR3 runs 14 residues. Trimming left V 1 base short and J 0 bases short, with 7 bases between. CDR1 is SGHTA, CDR2 FQGNSA, per germline. The CDR3 DNA reads TGTGCCAGCAGCTTAGGAGTAGGCTCCTACGAGCAGTACTTC. It is translated as CASSLGVGSYEQYF.

This clonotype was observed a handful of times. The chain combines TRBV20-1 with TRBJ2-7; 12 nucleotides match TRBD2. CDR1 and CDR2 from the germline V gene are DFQATT and SNEGSKA (reference sequence). There are 14 residues in the CDR3. The junction had 7 bases not matched to a gene; V was cut back by 0 bases and J by 10 bases. The CDR3 loop is CSARDSGTSGPQYF. The CDR3 bases are TGCAGTGCTAGAGACTCCGGGACTAGCGGGCCTCAGTACTTC.

The sample holds many counts of this clonotype. The rearrangement links TRBV5-1 to TRBJ2-2; 8 nucleotides agree with TRBD1. The V gene end was trimmed by 0 bases and the J gene end by 3 bases; junction bases not matched to a gene: 1. The CDR3 runs 15 residues. Germline CDR1 SGHRS, CDR2 YFSETQ. This CDR3 reads CASSLGQGHTGELFF. CDR3 sequence (DNA): TGCGCCAGCAGCTTGGGACAGGGGCACACCGGGGAGCTGTTTTTT.

CDR3 sequence reads: CASSFIPGTGSEAFF. The CDR3 DNA reads as TGCGCCAGCAGCTTCATACCCGGGACAGGATCTGAAGCTTTCTTT. The chain couples TRBV5-1 to TRBJ1-1; TRBD1 agrees at 8 bases. The CDR3 extends over 15 amino acids. V shed 2 bases, J shed 6 bases, and the junction held 9 bases outside the gene matches. Germline-derived CDR1 and CDR2 are SGHRS and YFSETQ.

This clonotype turned up a few times. V is TRBV5-1 and J is TRBJ2-1, with D possibly TRBD1 on 6 matching bases. V was trimmed by 4 bases and J by 0 bases, leaving 11 bases between them. There are 15 residues in the CDR3. Germline CDR1 is SGHRS and CDR2 is YFSETQ. DNA of the CDR3: TGCGCCAGCAGCATAGGGGGTTTCTCCTACAATGAGCAGTTCTTC. This sequence encodes CASSIGGFSYNEQFF.

This clonotype has just a few counts. The V gene is TRBV6-1, the J gene TRBJ2-3; D not resolved. The V and J ends lost 5 bases and 8 bases respectively, with 17 bases between them. Germline V gene lookup returns CDR1 MNHNS and CDR2 SASEGT. The CDR3 is 14 amino acids. CDR3 bases: TGTGCCAGCAGTCCCCCCCGAACCTTCGCTACGCAGTATTTT. This sequence encodes CASSPPRTFATQYF.

The chain combines TRBV6-5 with TRBJ1-1; D remains ambiguous. Trimming pared 0 bases from V and 11 bases from J, leaving 16 bases between. The CDR3 length is 14 residues. CDR1 is MNHEY and CDR2 is SVGAGI in the germline V gene. The CDR3 region has the DNA TGTGCCAGCAGTTACTCGATTGGCGGCCGGGATGCTTTCTTT. This codes for CASSYSIGGRDAFF.

The chain uses TRBV4-1 and TRBJ1-6; possibly TRBD1 for D (5 bases). V dropped 1 base and J dropped 10 bases, with 23 bases sitting between them. The CDR3 has 18 residues. Germline V gene sequence: CDR1 MGHRA, CDR2 YSYEKL. The CDR3 nucleotides read TGCGCCAGCAGCCAAGCTTTGACAGCTAGGCGAAAAGGCTCACCCCTCCACTTT. It yields the protein CASSQALTARRKGSPLHF.

The table lists this clonotype with many counts. The V and J genes are TRBV5-1 and TRBJ2-3, with D maybe TRBD1 (5 bases). V was shortened by 4 bases and J by 5 bases, with 14 bases between the two germline ends. Germline V CDR1 and CDR2: SGHRS, YFSETQ. The CDR3 has 14 amino acids. CDR3 bases: TGCGCCAGCAGCGCCGACAGCGCCGGAGATACGCAGTATTTT. As protein: CASSADSAGDTQYF.

The rearrangement links TRBV20-1 to TRBJ2-1; TRBD1 or TRBD2 may be the D gene (5 bases each). CDR1 and CDR2 (germline): DFQATT, SNEGSKA (reference sequence). The V gene lost 5 bases and the J gene lost 6 bases, with 23 bases spanning the gap. The CDR3 has 16 amino acids. The CDR3 nucleotides read TGCAGTGCTTACAACTTGAGGGCTAAGGGGTTCAATGAGCAGTTCTTC. Its protein product is CSAYNLRAKGFNEQFF.

Ten or more counts support this clonotype. The rearrangement joins TRBV12-3 or TRBV12-4 to TRBJ2-3, with TRBD2 matching over 7 bases. V shed 4 bases and J 5 bases; nucleotides not matched to a gene: 18. This CDR3 is 18 amino acids long. The CDR3 loop reads CASSSFDPWGGTQDTQYF. In nucleotides, the CDR3 is TGTGCCAGCAGTTCTTTTGACCCTTGGGGGGGGACTCAAGATACGCAGTATTTT.